One TCR beta chain is described in this entry. Participating donors were healthy, HIV-negative adults free of recent acute infections or vaccinations. The record originates from a study of shared clonotypes between healthy human individuals. This table comes from immunoSEQ multiplex PCR, and its TCRdb copy is limited to in-frame clones, with some not included. Of some 2,000,000 clones listed, nearly 97% are singletons. The sequencing input was naive CD4+ T cells sorted from blood. Documented subset: CD45RA+ positively selected. This clonotype was sampled from a man younger than 35 in good health.

CDR3 in DNA: TGTGCCATCAGGGCGACAGGGGGCGACACCGGGGAGCTGTTTTTT. As protein: CAIRATGGDTGELFF. The chain joins TRBV10-3 to TRBJ2-2; 10 nucleotides align to TRBD1. In germline, CDR1 is ENHRY, CDR2 SYGVKD. V lost 6 bases to trimming and J lost 3 bases; unmatched junction nucleotides: 4. CDR3 size: 15 residues.